What follows are 28 T cell receptor beta chains derived from one specimen sequenced in a study of T cell responses to AZD1222 COVID-19 vaccine. The protocol was immunoSEQ multiplex PCR, while the TCRdb copy is restricted to in-frame clones and leaves out a portion. The sample lists fewer than 150,000 clones, about 87% seen once, with 4.5% to 6% in the top ten. The specimen comprised peripheral blood, sampled on day 0 of AZD1222 vaccination. Receptors were obtained from an adult in good health.

The rearrangement uses TRBV10-3 and TRBJ2-5; a weak D match, TRBD1 (7 bases). CDR1 ENHRY and CDR2 SYGVKD come from the germline V gene. With 10 bases removed from V and 2 bases from J, the gap between germline ends came to 14 bases. The CDR3 contains 13 residues. CDR3 sequence reads: CATTGRSQETQYF. CDR3 sequence (DNA): TGTGCCACGACAGGGAGGTCGCAAGAGACCCAGTACTTC.

CDR3 sequence reads: CASSLTWEGPYGYTF. The CDR3 nucleotides read TGTGCCAGCAGCTTAACGTGGGAGGGGCCCTATGGCTACACCTTC. The genes are TRBV7-3 and TRBJ1-2; TRBD1 is a possible D gene (5 bases). CDR3 length: 15 residues. Germline V gene data show CDR1 as SGHTA and CDR2 as FQGTGA. Trimming took 0 bases from V and 4 from J, leaving 12 bases between them.

The V and J genes are TRBV7-6 and TRBJ2-1, with 7 bases lining up with TRBD1. The CDR3 length is 15 residues. Trimming at V came to 2 bases and at J to 5 bases, leaving 6 bases not matched to a gene. Germline V gene sequence: CDR1 SGHVS, CDR2 FNYEAQ. The CDR3 spells CASSLSDRADNEQFF. CDR3 in DNA: TGTGCCAGCAGCTTAAGCGACAGGGCCGACAATGAGCAGTTCTTC. Supplemented by reference TRBV7-6 and TRBJ2-1, the full variable domain reads GAGVSQSPRYKVTKRGQDVALRCDPISGHVSLYWYRQALGQGPEFLTYFNYEAQQDKSGLPNDRFSAERPEGSISTLTIQRTEQRDSAMYRCASSLSDRADNEQFFGPGTRLTVL.

This clone was seen a few times. This chain joins TRBV7-3 and TRBJ2-5, with 7 bases identical to TRBD1. Trimming at V came to 5 bases and at J to 5 bases, leaving 8 bases not matched to a gene. From germline, CDR1 is SGHTA and CDR2 FQGTGA. The CDR3 consists of 14 residues. CDR3 coding DNA: TGTGCCAGCAGCCTACAGGGGAATGGCGAGACCCAGTACTTC. Its protein is CASSLQGNGETQYF.

V usage is TRBV7-6 and J usage is TRBJ2-4, with D possibly matching TRBD1 (7 bases). V dropped 4 bases and J dropped 9 bases, with 22 bases sitting between them. Germline-derived CDR1 and CDR2 are SGHVS and FNYEAQ. There are 16 residues in the CDR3. CDR3 in amino acids: CASSSEEGWQGGIQYF. As DNA, the CDR3 is TGTGCCAGCAGCTCCGAGGAGGGTTGGCAGGGGGGCATTCAGTACTTC.

The rearrangement links TRBV18 to TRBJ2-5; D is uncertain. Germline V gene lookup returns CDR1 KGHSH and CDR2 LQKENI. This CDR3 is 14 amino acids long. Deletions cut 0 bases from V and 5 bases from J, with 10 bases between. The CDR3 DNA reads TGTGCCAGCTCACCACCGGCCCCTGGCGAGACCCAGTACTTC. Encoded protein: CASSPPAPGETQYF.

The V and J genes are TRBV2 and TRBJ2-5, with D possibly matching TRBD1 (5 bases). CDR1 and CDR2 (germline): SNHLY, FYNNEI. This CDR3 comprises 13 residues. V lost 9 bases to trimming and J lost 3 bases, with 14 bases between them. The CDR3, as DNA: TGTGCCAGTGGGTTGGAAGGGGAAGAGACCCAGTACTTC. This gives the protein CASGLEGEETQYF.

This chain uses TRBV5-1 with TRBJ1-4; no reliable D call. With 1 base removed from V and 0 bases from J, the gap between germline ends came to 4 bases. The CDR3 has 14 amino acids. Germline V gene sequence: CDR1 SGHRS, CDR2 YFSETQ. For the CDR3, the DNA is TGCGCCAGCAGCTTGACCGCAACTAATGAAAAACTGTTTTTT. Translating it yields CASSLTATNEKLFF.

This chain links TRBV29-1 with TRBJ2-7; the match to TRBD2 covers 7 bases. Germline V CDR1 and CDR2: SQVTM, ANQGSEA. CDR3 size: 14 residues. Trimming took 0 bases from V and 7 from J; bases not matched to a gene: 9. The CDR3 protein is CSVEDGLGREEQYF. As DNA, the CDR3 is TGCAGCGTTGAAGATGGGTTAGGGAGGGAAGAGCAGTACTTC.

The chain has TRBV3-1 (or the pseudogene TRBV3-2) and TRBJ2-1; 11 positions match TRBD1. Trimming removed 2 bases from V and 14 bases from J; junction bases left unmatched: 17. From germline, CDR1 is LGHDT and CDR2 YNNKEL (reference sequence). This CDR3 comprises 17 residues. The CDR3 DNA reads as TGTGCCAGCAGCCAATGGGCCTCAGTGGGGACAGGGGGGAATAAGTTCTTC. It specifies CASSQWASVGTGGNKFF.

This clone was picked up one time. The chain links TRBV18 to TRBJ1-5; D is ambiguous. The CDR3 totals 13 residues. Deletions cut 8 bases from V and 4 bases from J, with 12 bases between. From germline, CDR1 is KGHSH and CDR2 LQKENI. In DNA form, the CDR3 reads TGTGCCAGCCTCACTGGGGAAAATCAGCCCCAGCATTTT. It is translated as CASLTGENQPQHF.

This chain joins TRBV18 and TRBJ1-2, with D maybe TRBD1 (5 bases). The germline V and J ends were trimmed by 5 bases and 1 base, with 11 bases remaining between them. The CDR3 sequence is 14 residues long. The germline gives CDR1 KGHSH, CDR2 LQKENI. The CDR3 DNA reads as TGTGCCAGCTCAACCAGAGACAGTAACTATGGCTACACCTTC. Translated: CASSTRDSNYGYTF. Full variable domain (missing parts from reference TRBV18 and TRBJ1-2): NAGVMQNPRHLVRRRGQEARLRCSPMKGHSHVYWYRQLPEEGLKFMVYLQKENIIDESGMPKERFSAEFPKEGPSILRIQQVVRGDSAAYFCASSTRDSNYGYTFGSGTRLTVV.

The V and J genes are TRBV28 and TRBJ1-2; D perhaps matches TRBD1 (6 bases). The germline V gene encodes CDR1 MDHEN and CDR2 SYDVKM. The CDR3 length is 16 residues. The germline V and J ends were trimmed by 0 bases and 2 bases, with 13 bases remaining between them. CDR3: CASSLWSGTHNYGYTF. The DNA for the CDR3 is TGTGCCAGCAGTTTATGGTCCGGGACACACAACTATGGCTACACCTTC.

The chain joins TRBV7-9 to TRBJ1-4; 8 bases align to TRBD1. The length of the CDR3 is 15 residues. Germline CDR1 reads SEHNR; CDR2 reads FQNEAQ (reference sequence). After removal of 4 bases from V and 4 bases from J, the junction contained 5 bases not matched to a gene. For the CDR3, the DNA is TGTGCCAGCAGCTCAGGGGGCATCGGTAATGAAAAACTGTTTTTT. It encodes CASSSGGIGNEKLFF. Combining the CDR3 with reference TRBV7-9 and TRBJ1-4 gives the whole variable domain DTGVSQNPRHKITKRGQNVTFRCDPISEHNRLYWYRQTLGQGPEFLTYFQNEAQLEKSRLLSDRFSAERPKGSFSTLEIQRTEQGDSAMYLCASSSGGIGNEKLFFGSGTQLSVL.

The genes are TRBV7-2 and TRBJ1-1; D gene unclear. This CDR3 has 14 residues. The germline V and J ends were trimmed by 6 bases and 0 bases, with 11 bases remaining between them. Per germline, CDR1 SGHTA and CDR2 FQGNSA. The CDR3 region has the DNA TGTGCCAGCAGACTCGGACGGATGAACACTGAAGCTTTCTTT. Amino acid sequence: CASRLGRMNTEAFF.

This clone was detected only once. The gene calls are TRBV6-1 and TRBJ1-2; D remains unclear. The CDR3 consists of 13 residues. V lost 0 bases, J lost 7 bases, and 9 bases lay in between. CDR1 MNHNS and CDR2 SASEGT come from the germline V gene. CDR3 loop: CASSEATGSGYTF. The CDR3, as DNA: TGTGCCAGCAGTGAAGCGACGGGGAGTGGCTACACCTTC.

This rearrangement joins TRBV28 to TRBJ1-4; 8 bases line up with TRBD1. CDR1 and CDR2 from the germline V gene are MDHEN and SYDVKM. The CDR3 is made up of 14 amino acids. J gave up 6 bases and V 5 bases, and 5 bases lay outside the gene matches. Here the CDR3 reads CASSPSDRDEKLFF. The CDR3 DNA follows: TGTGCCAGCAGTCCGTCGGACAGGGATGAAAAACTGTTTTTT.

The chain uses TRBV7-6 and TRBJ2-1; TRBD2 agrees at 8 bases. V lost 5 bases, J lost 3 bases, and 9 bases stayed unmatched. Germline V gene data show CDR1 as SGHVS and CDR2 as FNYEAQ. The CDR3 is made up of 16 amino acids. CDR3 loop: CASSLGAGGLYNEQFF. CDR3 coding DNA: TGTGCCAGCAGCCTGGGGGCGGGGGGCCTCTACAATGAGCAGTTCTTC.

The chain joins TRBV3-1 (or the pseudogene TRBV3-2) to TRBJ2-1; D might be TRBD2 (5 bases). The CDR3 has 14 amino acids. Germline loops: CDR1 LGHDT, CDR2 YNNKEL (reference sequence). Trimming removed 2 bases from V and 7 bases from J, with 12 bases in between. CDR3 residues: CASSQSSHVNEQFF. The CDR3 region has the DNA TGTGCCAGCAGCCAATCTAGCCATGTGAATGAGCAGTTCTTC.

V usage is TRBV4-2 and J usage is TRBJ1-5; the D is unclear. The CDR3 has 15 residues. The V gene's germline CDR1 is LGHNA and CDR2 YNFKEQ. V was trimmed by 4 bases and J by 6 bases, leaving 16 bases between them. Here the CDR3 DNA reads TGTGCCAGCAGCCGGGATTTAGGGCTTGGTCAGCCCCAGCATTTT. This sequence encodes CASSRDLGLGQPQHF.

The rearrangement joins TRBV5-1 to TRBJ1-1, with D perhaps matching TRBD1 (5 bases). Germline V gene sequence: CDR1 SGHRS, CDR2 YFSETQ. The ends were cut back, 2 bases at V and 1 base at J, with 6 bases in the middle. This CDR3 region has 13 residues. This CDR3 is CASSFGQNTEAFF. In nucleotides, the CDR3 is TGCGCCAGCAGCTTCGGACAGAACACTGAAGCTTTCTTT.

The count of this clone is one. This CDR3 is CASSPRKYEQYF. The DNA of the CDR3 is TGTGCCAGCAGCCCCCGGAAGTACGAGCAGTACTTC. The gene calls are TRBV11-2 and TRBJ2-7; D gene unclear. The germline V and J ends were trimmed by 5 bases and 4 bases, with 9 bases remaining between them. The CDR3 has 12 residues. The germline CDR1 and CDR2 sequences are SGHAT and FQNNGV.

The chain combines TRBV15 with TRBJ1-6; D not resolved. The germline CDR1 and CDR2 sequences are LNHNV and YYDKDF (reference sequence). CDR3 length equals 18 residues. V was shortened by 0 bases and J by 0 bases, with 12 bases between the two germline ends. As DNA, the CDR3 is TGTGCCACCAGCAGAGATCTGGACTCCAGCTCCTATAATTCACCCCTCCACTTT. It is translated as CATSRDLDSSSYNSPLHF.

This clone was counted a few times. The chain employs TRBV5-6 and TRBJ1-4; a possible D gene is TRBD1 (5 bases). Trimming removed 4 bases at V and 2 bases at J, with 12 bases between. This CDR3 region has 15 residues. Per germline, CDR1 SGHDT and CDR2 YYEEEE. The DNA of the CDR3 is TGTGCCAGCAGCCCCTCGAGGGGCACTAATGAAAAACTGTTTTTT. Translating it yields CASSPSRGTNEKLFF.

This clone has only a few counts. One end of the junction is discordant with germline, which a read error may explain. The CDR3 loop is CASSENLNSPLHF. The CDR3 DNA sequence: TGCGCCAGCAGTGAGAATTTGAATTCGCCCCTCCACTTT. The chain joins TRBV10-1 to TRBJ1-6; no firm D call. The length of the CDR3 is 13 residues. Per germline, CDR1 WNHNN and CDR2 SYGVQD (reference sequence).

The chain recombines TRBV5-1 with TRBJ1-3; no clear D gene. CDR3 length: 15 residues. The V gene lost 4 bases and the J gene lost 0 bases, with 11 bases spanning the gap. CDR1 is SGHRS and CDR2 is YFSETQ in the germline V gene. The CDR3: CASSPTWDSGNTIYF. The CDR3 coding sequence is TGCGCCAGCAGCCCAACATGGGACTCTGGAAACACCATATATTTT.

CDR3 nucleotide sequence: TGCGGAGGGGAGGGAAGCACTGAAGCTTTCTTT. It specifies CGGEGSTEAFF. The V gene is TRBV20-1, the J gene TRBJ1-1; D may be TRBD1 (5 bases). Germline V lookup: CDR1 DFQATT, CDR2 SNEGSKA (reference sequence). The CDR3 is 11 residues long.

This clone was picked up a small number of times. The chain recombines TRBV6-2 or TRBV6-3 with TRBJ1-2; D is unclear. V dropped 5 bases and J dropped 8 bases, with 15 bases sitting between them. Germline V lookup: CDR1 MNHEY, CDR2 SVGEGT. The CDR3 has 13 amino acids. In DNA, the CDR3 is TGTGCCAGCAGTGGGATTACGTTGGGGGGCTACACCTTC. Its protein is CASSGITLGGYTF.